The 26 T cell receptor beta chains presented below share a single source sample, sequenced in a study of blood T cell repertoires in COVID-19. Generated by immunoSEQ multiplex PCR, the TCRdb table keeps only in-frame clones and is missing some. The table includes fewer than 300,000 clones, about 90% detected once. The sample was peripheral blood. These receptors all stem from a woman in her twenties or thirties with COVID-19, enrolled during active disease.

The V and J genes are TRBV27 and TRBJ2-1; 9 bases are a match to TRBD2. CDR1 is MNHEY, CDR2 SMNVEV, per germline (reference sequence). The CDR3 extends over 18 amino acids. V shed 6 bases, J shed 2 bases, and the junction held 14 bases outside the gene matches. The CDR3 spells CASSRRGGLADTYNEQFF. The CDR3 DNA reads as TGTGCCAGCAGCCGAAGGGGGGGACTAGCCGATACCTACAATGAGCAGTTCTTC.

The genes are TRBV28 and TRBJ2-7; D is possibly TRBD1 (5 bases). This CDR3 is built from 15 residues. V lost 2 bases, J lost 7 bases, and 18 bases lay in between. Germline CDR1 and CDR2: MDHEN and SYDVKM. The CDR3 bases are TGTGCCAGCAGTTTAGATTCCAGGGCCAACGGAGAGCAGTACTTC. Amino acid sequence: CASSLDSRANGEQYF.

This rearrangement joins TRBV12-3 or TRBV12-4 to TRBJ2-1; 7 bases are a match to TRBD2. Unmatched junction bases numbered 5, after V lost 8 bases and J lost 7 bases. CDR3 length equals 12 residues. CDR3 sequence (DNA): TGTGCCAGCGGTATCGGGGGGAATGAGCAGTTCTTC. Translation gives CASGIGGNEQFF.

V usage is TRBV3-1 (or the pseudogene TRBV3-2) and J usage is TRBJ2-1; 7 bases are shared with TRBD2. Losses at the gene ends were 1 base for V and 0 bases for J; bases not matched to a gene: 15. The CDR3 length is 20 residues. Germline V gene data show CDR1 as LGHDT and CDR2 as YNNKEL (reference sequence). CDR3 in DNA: TGTGCCAGCAGCCAAGTTTTTGTCCGTCAGCGGGGACTCTCCTACAATGAGCAGTTCTTC. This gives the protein CASSQVFVRQRGLSYNEQFF.

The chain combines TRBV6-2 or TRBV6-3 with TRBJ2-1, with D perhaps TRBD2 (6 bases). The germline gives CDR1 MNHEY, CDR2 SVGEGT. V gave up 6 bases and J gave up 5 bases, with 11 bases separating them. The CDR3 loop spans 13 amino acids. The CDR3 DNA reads TGTGCCAGCAGCCGTAGCGGTCACAATGAGCAGTTCTTC. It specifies CASSRSGHNEQFF.

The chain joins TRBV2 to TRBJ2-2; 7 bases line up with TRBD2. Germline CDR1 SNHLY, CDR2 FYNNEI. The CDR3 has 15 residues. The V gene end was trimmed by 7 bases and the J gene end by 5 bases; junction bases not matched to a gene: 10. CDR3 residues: CASTTRTRKTGELFF. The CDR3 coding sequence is TGTGCCAGCACCACCCGGACTAGGAAGACCGGGGAGCTGTTTTTT.

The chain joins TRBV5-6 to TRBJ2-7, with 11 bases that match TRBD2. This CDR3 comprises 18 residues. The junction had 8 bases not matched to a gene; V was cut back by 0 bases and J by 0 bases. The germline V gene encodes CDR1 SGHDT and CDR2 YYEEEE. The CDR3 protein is CASSLALAGGAYSYEQYF. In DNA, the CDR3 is TGTGCCAGCAGCTTGGCTCTAGCGGGGGGCGCATACTCCTACGAGCAGTACTTC.

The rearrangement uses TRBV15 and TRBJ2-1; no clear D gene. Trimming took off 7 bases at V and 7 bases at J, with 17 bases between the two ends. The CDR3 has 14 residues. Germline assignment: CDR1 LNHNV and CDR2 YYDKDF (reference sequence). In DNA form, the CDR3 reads TGTGCCACCATCCGTCATCCGCAAGAGAATGAGCAGTTCTTC. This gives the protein CATIRHPQENEQFF.

CDR3 in DNA: TGCTCCATCCGGGAGAACACTGAAGCTTTCTTT. Residues: CSIRENTEAFF. This sequence joins TRBV20-1 and TRBJ1-1; D is unclear. The germline gives CDR1 DFQATT, CDR2 SNEGSKA (reference sequence). CDR3 length: 11 amino acids.

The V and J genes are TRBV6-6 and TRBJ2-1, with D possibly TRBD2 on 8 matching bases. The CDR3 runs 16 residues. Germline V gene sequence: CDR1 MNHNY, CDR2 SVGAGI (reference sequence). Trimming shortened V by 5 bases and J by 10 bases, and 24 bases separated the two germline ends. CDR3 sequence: CASSLLGTRADREQFF. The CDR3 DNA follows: TGTGCCAGCAGTCTCCTCGGGACTAGGGCGGACAGGGAGCAGTTCTTC.

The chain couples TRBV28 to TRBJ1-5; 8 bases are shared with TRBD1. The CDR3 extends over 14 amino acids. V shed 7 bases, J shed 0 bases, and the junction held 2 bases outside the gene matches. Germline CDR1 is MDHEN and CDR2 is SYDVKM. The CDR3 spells CASTRGLSNQPQHF. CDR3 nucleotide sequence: TGTGCCAGCACCAGGGGGCTTAGCAATCAGCCCCAGCATTTT.

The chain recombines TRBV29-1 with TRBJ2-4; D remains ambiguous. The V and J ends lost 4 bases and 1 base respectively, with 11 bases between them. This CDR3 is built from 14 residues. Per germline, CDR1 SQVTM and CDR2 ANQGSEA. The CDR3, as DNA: TGCAGCGTTGTGGCCGTCACGGCCAAAAACATTCAGTACTTC. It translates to CSVVAVTAKNIQYF.

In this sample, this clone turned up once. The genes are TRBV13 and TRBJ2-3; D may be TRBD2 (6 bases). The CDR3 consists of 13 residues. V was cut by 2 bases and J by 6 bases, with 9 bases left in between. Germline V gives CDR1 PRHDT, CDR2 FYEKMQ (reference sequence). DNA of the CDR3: TGTGCCAGCAGCTTAAGCGGAGGGGATACGCAGTATTTT. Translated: CASSLSGGDTQYF. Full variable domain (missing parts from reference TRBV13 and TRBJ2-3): AAGVIQSPRHLIKEKRETATLKCYPIPRHDTVYWYQQGPGQDPQFLISFYEKMQSDKGSIPDRFSAQQFSDYHSELNMSSLELGDSALYFCASSLSGGDTQYFGPGTRLTVL.

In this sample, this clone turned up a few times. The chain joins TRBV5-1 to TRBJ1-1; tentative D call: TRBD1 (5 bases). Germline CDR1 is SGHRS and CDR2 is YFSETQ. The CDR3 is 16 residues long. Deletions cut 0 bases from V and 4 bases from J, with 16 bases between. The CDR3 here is CASSLAADTLFTEAFF. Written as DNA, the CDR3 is TGCGCCAGCAGCTTGGCCGCGGACACACTATTCACTGAAGCTTTCTTT.

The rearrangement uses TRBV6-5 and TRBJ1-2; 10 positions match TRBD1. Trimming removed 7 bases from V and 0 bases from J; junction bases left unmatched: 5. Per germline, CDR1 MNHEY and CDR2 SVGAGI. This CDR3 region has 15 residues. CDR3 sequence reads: CASTLTGGANYGYTF. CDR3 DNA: TGTGCCAGCACTCTGACAGGGGGCGCTAACTATGGCTACACCTTC.

This chain's CDR3 is CASSLAGGTDTQYF. The CDR3 region has the DNA TGCGCCAGCAGCTTGGCGGGGGGCACAGATACGCAGTATTTT. V gene TRBV5-1 combines with J gene TRBJ2-3; a weak D match, TRBD2 (6 bases). Germline loops: CDR1 SGHRS, CDR2 YFSETQ. The CDR3 sequence is 14 residues long. Trimming left V 0 bases short and J 1 base short, with 6 bases between.

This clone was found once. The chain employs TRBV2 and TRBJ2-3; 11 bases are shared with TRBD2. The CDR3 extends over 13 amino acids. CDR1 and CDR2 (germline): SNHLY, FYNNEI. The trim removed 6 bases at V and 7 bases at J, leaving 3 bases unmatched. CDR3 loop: CASSTSGGHTQYF. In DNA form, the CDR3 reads TGTGCCAGCAGCACTAGCGGGGGACATACGCAGTATTTT.

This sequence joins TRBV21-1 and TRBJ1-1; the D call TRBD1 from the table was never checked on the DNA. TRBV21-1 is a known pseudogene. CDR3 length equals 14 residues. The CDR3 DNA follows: TGTGCCAGCAGCAAAGTTGGAGGACAGTTTGAAGCTTTCTTT. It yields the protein CASSKVGGQFEAFF.

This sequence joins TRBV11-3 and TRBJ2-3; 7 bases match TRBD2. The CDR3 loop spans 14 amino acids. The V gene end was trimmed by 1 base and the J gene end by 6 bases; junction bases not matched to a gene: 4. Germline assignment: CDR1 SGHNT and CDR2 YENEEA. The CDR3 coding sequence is TGTGCCAGCAGCTTAGCGGGGGGTGTGGATACGCAGTATTTT. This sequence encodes CASSLAGGVDTQYF.

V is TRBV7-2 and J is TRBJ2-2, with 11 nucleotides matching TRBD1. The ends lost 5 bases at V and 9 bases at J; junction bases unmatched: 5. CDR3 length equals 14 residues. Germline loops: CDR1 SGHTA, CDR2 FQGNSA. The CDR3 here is CASSLDRGHRELFF. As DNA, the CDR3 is TGTGCCAGCAGCCTGGACAGGGGGCACCGGGAGCTGTTTTTT.

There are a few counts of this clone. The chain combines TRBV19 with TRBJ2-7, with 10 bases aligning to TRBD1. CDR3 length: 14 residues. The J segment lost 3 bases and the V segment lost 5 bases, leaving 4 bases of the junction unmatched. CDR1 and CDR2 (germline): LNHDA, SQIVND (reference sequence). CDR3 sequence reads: CASSPGQGIYEQYF. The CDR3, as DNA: TGTGCCAGTAGTCCGGGACAGGGGATCTACGAGCAGTACTTC.

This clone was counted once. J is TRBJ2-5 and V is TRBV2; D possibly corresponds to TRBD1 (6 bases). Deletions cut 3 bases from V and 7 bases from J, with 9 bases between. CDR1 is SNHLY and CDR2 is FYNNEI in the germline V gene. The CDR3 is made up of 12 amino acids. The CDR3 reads CASSDQGGTQYF. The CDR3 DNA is TGTGCCAGCAGTGACCAAGGGGGGACCCAGTACTTC.

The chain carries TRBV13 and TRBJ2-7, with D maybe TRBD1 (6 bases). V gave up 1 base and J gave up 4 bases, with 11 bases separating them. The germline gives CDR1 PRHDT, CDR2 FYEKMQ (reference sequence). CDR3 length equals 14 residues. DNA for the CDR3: TGTGCCAGCAGCTTAGACAGGGTGGGTTACGAGCAGTACTTC. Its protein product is CASSLDRVGYEQYF.

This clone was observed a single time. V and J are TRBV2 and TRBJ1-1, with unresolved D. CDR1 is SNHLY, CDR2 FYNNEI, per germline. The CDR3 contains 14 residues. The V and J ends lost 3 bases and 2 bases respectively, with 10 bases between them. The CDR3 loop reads CASSEEPPNTEAFF. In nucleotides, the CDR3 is TGTGCCAGCAGTGAGGAGCCCCCCAACACTGAAGCTTTCTTT.

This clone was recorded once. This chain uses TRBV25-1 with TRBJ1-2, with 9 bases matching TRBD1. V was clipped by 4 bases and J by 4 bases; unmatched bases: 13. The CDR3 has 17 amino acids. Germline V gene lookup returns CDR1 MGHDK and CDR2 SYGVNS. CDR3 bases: TGTGCCAGCAGTGGGAATTCGGGACAGGGACGCCTCTATGGCTACACCTTC. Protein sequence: CASSGNSGQGRLYGYTF.

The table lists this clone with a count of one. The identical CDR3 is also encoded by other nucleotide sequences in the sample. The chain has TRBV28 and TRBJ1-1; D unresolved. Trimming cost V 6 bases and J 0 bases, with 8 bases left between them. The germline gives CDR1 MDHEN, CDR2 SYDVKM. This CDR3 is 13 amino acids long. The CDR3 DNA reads TGTGCCAGCAGCTCTGGCATGAACACTGAAGCTTTCTTT. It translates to CASSSGMNTEAFF.